These 15 T cell receptor beta chains originate from one sample sequenced in a study of graft-versus-host responses after intestinal transplantation. Graft samples were processed, releasing intraepithelial and lamina propria lymphocytes. Repertoires were generated with immunoSEQ multiplex PCR, while TCRdb's copy carries only in-frame clones and drops some. Among 15,000 to 20,000 clones, about 80% were seen once, and the ten largest hold approximately 18%. The material sequenced was ileum tissue, taken roughly 110 days after intestinal transplant. Receptor source: a human patient who received an intestinal transplant, so some T cells may come from the graft donor.

The count of this clone is one. J is TRBJ1-5 and V is TRBV5-6; D remains unclear. This CDR3 contains 14 residues. Trimming shortened V by 2 bases and J by 3 bases, and 9 bases separated the two germline ends. The germline gives CDR1 SGHDT, CDR2 YYEEEE. CDR3 nucleotide sequence: TGTGCCAGCAGCTTACGTCCCCTCAATCAGCCCCAGCATTTT. This codes for CASSLRPLNQPQHF.

The chain couples TRBV29-1 to TRBJ2-1; TRBD2 matches 12 bases. V lost 7 bases and J lost 3; bases outside the gene matches: 7. This CDR3 is 15 amino acids long. Germline V lookup: CDR1 SQVTM, CDR2 ANQGSEA. CDR3 protein: CSAPTSGRIYNEQFF. The CDR3 bases are TGCAGCGCCCCGACTAGCGGGAGAATCTACAATGAGCAGTTCTTC.

The rearrangement joins TRBV21-1 to TRBJ1-1. TRBV21-1 is a pseudogene. The CDR3 length is 13 residues. This CDR3 reads CASIRGRGTEAFF. CDR3 nucleotide sequence: TGTGCCAGTATCAGGGGCCGGGGGACTGAAGCTTTCTTT.

For this clone: Other nucleotide sequences in the sample specify the same CDR3. The genes are TRBV28 and TRBJ2-7, with 8 bases aligning to TRBD1. The CDR3 covers 16 residues. CDR1 and CDR2 (germline): MDHEN, SYDVKM. V lost 5 bases and J lost 4; bases outside the gene matches: 13. This chain's CDR3 is CASSLLPDRATYEQYF. For the CDR3, the DNA is TGTGCCAGCAGTCTCCTCCCGGACAGGGCAACGTACGAGCAGTACTTC.

The chain is built from TRBV4-2 and TRBJ2-1; TRBD2 matches 8 bases. The CDR3 totals 15 residues. The junction had 5 bases not matched to a gene; V was cut back by 0 bases and J by 7 bases. Germline lookup yields CDR1 LGHNA and CDR2 YNFKEQ. In nucleotides, the CDR3 is TGTGCCAGCAGCCAAGACCCAAGCGGGAGTAATGAGCAGTTCTTC. It encodes CASSQDPSGSNEQFF.

The CDR3 reads CASRFPGQFF. The CDR3 DNA is TGTGCCAGCAGATTTCCGGGACAGTTCTTC. This chain uses TRBV27 with TRBJ2-1, with a possible D match to TRBD2 (5 bases). The V gene lost 6 bases and the J gene lost 13 bases, with 10 bases spanning the gap. There are 10 residues in the CDR3. Per the germline V gene, CDR1 is MNHEY and CDR2 is SMNVEV (reference sequence).

The V and J genes are TRBV2 and TRBJ2-7; no firm D call. V was pared by 7 bases and J by 2 bases, with 6 bases between. Per the germline V gene, CDR1 is SNHLY and CDR2 is FYNNEI. The CDR3 runs to 11 residues. DNA for the CDR3: TGTGCCAGCATAACGGCCTACGAGCAGTACTTC. This gives the protein CASITAYEQYF.

The rearrangement uses TRBV6-6 and TRBJ1-2; no definite D call. The CDR3 spans 13 residues. Trimming took off 7 bases at V and 7 bases at J, with 16 bases between the two ends. Germline CDR1 MNHNY, CDR2 SVGAGI (reference sequence). The CDR3 is CASTLRGRSGYTF. The DNA for the CDR3 is TGTGCCAGCACCCTCAGAGGGAGGAGTGGCTACACCTTC.

This sequence joins TRBV21-1 and TRBJ2-7. TRBV21-1 counts as a pseudogene. This CDR3 has 15 residues. The CDR3 region is CASSKGFSGDYEQYF. The CDR3 DNA reads TGTGCCAGCAGCAAAGGGTTCAGTGGGGACTACGAGCAGTACTTC.

Only a few counts were recorded for this clone. V usage is TRBV19 and J usage is TRBJ1-4, with a possible D match to TRBD1 (5 bases). CDR1 is LNHDA and CDR2 is SQIVND in the germline V gene (reference sequence). The ends were cut back, 9 bases at V and 4 bases at J, with 15 bases in the middle. This CDR3 contains 14 residues. The CDR3 coding sequence is TGTGCCAGCTCCCCCGGGGGGTTTAATGAAAAACTGTTTTTT. Translated, it gives CASSPGGFNEKLFF.

This clone was counted only a few times. The CDR3 sequence is CASSLDGSYGYTF. The CDR3 nucleotides are TGTGCCAGCAGCTTAGATGGGAGCTATGGCTACACCTTC. The chain joins TRBV7-9 to TRBJ1-2; D gene uncertain. Germline CDR1 SEHNR, CDR2 FQNEAQ (reference sequence). This CDR3 spans 13 amino acids. Trimming cost V 1 base and J 4 bases, with 7 bases left between them. Using reference TRBV7-9 and TRBJ1-2 for the parts outside the CDR3, the full variable domain is DTGVSQNPRHKITKRGQNVTFRCDPISEHNRLYWYRQTLGQGPEFLTYFQNEAQLEKSRLLSDRFSAERPKGSFSTLEIQRTEQGDSAMYLCASSLDGSYGYTFGSGTRLTVV.

The rearrangement uses TRBV25-1 and TRBJ2-1; possibly TRBD1 for D (5 bases). The germline gives CDR1 MGHDK, CDR2 SYGVNS. Trimming cost V 7 bases and J 5 bases, with 9 bases left between them. The CDR3 spans 12 residues. CDR3 bases: TGTGCCAGCATTTCGGACAACAATGAGCAGTTCTTC. It yields the protein CASISDNNEQFF.

A single count supports this clone. V and J are TRBV19 and TRBJ2-7, with 8 positions matching TRBD1. The CDR3 runs to 15 residues. The J segment lost 4 bases and the V segment lost 6 bases, leaving 11 bases of the junction unmatched. Per the germline V gene, CDR1 is LNHDA and CDR2 is SQIVND (reference sequence). Here the CDR3 DNA reads TGTGCCAGTAGGTTCAGGGGGCGCGGTCGGTACGAGCAGTACTTC. Protein sequence: CASRFRGRGRYEQYF.

The chain couples TRBV18 to TRBJ1-5; D call uncertain. The V end was cut by 1 base, the J end by 0 bases, with 10 bases between. CDR1 is KGHSH and CDR2 is LQKENI in the germline V gene. The CDR3 has 16 residues. This chain's CDR3 is CASSPRGSYSNQPQHF. CDR3 DNA sequence: TGTGCCAGCTCACCACGGGGAAGCTATAGCAATCAGCCCCAGCATTTT. The whole variable domain, remainder taken from reference TRBV18 and TRBJ1-5, is NAGVMQNPRHLVRRRGQEARLRCSPMKGHSHVYWYRQLPEEGLKFMVYLQKENIIDESGMPKERFSAEFPKEGPSILRIQQVVRGDSAAYFCASSPRGSYSNQPQHFGDGTRLSIL.

This chain joins TRBV19 and TRBJ2-3; 10 bases fit TRBD2. V shed 5 bases and J 5 bases; nucleotides not matched to a gene: 7. CDR3 length equals 15 residues. Looked up from germline, CDR1 is LNHDA and CDR2 is SQIVND (reference sequence). The CDR3 loop reads CASSLSSGSGDTQYF. In nucleotides, the CDR3 is TGTGCCAGTAGTCTATCTAGCGGGAGTGGAGATACGCAGTATTTT.